These 4 T cell receptor beta chains originate from one sample sequenced in a study of PD-L1 blockade in urothelial cancer. Time point noted: pretreatment peripheral blood. The assay was immunoSEQ multiplex PCR, and TCRdb's table has in-frame clones only and misses some. The table records tens of thousands of clones, around 89% of them present only once. The specimen comprised PBMCs, sampled around atezolizumab (anti-PD-L1) treatment. Every receptor here comes from an elderly woman with urothelial cancer.

The chain carries TRBV2 and TRBJ2-2; tentatively, D is TRBD1 (5 bases). The germline CDR1 and CDR2 sequences are SNHLY and FYNNEI. This CDR3 region has 15 residues. Between the trimmed V and J ends, which lost 2 bases and 1 base, there was a span of 8 bases. The chain's CDR3 is CASSESGLNTGELFF. CDR3 coding DNA: TGTGCCAGCAGTGAATCAGGGCTGAACACCGGGGAGCTGTTTTTT.

This chain joins TRBV28 and TRBJ1-5; TRBD1 might be the D (5 bases). Germline loops: CDR1 MDHEN, CDR2 SYDVKM. This CDR3 comprises 14 residues. Between the trimmed V and J ends, which lost 5 bases and 2 bases, there was a span of 10 bases. The CDR3 region has the DNA TGTGCCAGCAGTCCGGACATGGGCAATCAGCCCCAGCATTTT. Its protein product is CASSPDMGNQPQHF.

This chain uses TRBV30 with TRBJ2-7, with 7 bases that match TRBD1. Germline V gives CDR1 GTSNPN, CDR2 SVGIG (reference sequence). This CDR3 is built from 12 residues. Losses at the gene ends were 2 bases for V and 7 bases for J; bases not matched to a gene: 5. The CDR3 is CAWSLQGWEQYF. As DNA, the CDR3 is TGTGCCTGGAGTTTACAGGGGTGGGAGCAGTACTTC.

This clone was observed a handful of times. This chain uses TRBV10-2 with TRBJ1-2; D perhaps matches TRBD1 (5 bases). Germline loops: CDR1 WSHSY, CDR2 SAAADI. Between the trimmed V and J ends, which lost 6 bases and 7 bases, there was a span of 15 bases. CDR3 length: 13 amino acids. DNA of the CDR3: TGCGCCAGCAGCAGGGAACCTCCTGGTGGCTACACCTTC. Encoded protein: CASSREPPGGYTF.